The entry below describes one TCR beta chain. Its antigen is not identified. The record originates from a study of cytomegalovirus exposure and HLA in healthy donors. The study, taken as a whole, reports: It was confirmed in vitro that a few of the CMV-associated chains were specific for CMV antigens. Cytomegalovirus status was reportedly diagnosed by the classifier with high sensitivity and specificity. TCR sequences were mostly rare, though some public TCRs occurred in many donors.

Assay: immunoSEQ multiplex PCR; the TCRdb copy retains only in-frame clones and omits some. Found here are about 280,000 clones, 85% to 90% of them singletons; the top ten hold about 0.99%. The sequenced material came from PBMCs. The TCR was taken from a woman under 30 in good health and CMV-seronegative.

The CDR3 bases are TGTGCCAGTAGTAAACGACTACCTACCCAAGATACGCAGTATTTT. Translating it yields CASSKRLPTQDTQYF. J is TRBJ2-3 and V is TRBV19; perhaps TRBD2 as D (5 bases). The CDR3 runs 15 residues. The V end lost 4 bases, the J end lost 5 bases, and 16 bases lay between the germline ends. CDR1 LNHDA and CDR2 SQIVND come from the germline V gene (reference sequence).